The 16 T cell receptor beta chains in this list originate from one sample, sequenced in a study of blood T cell repertoires in COVID-19. TCRdb's table, derived via immunoSEQ multiplex PCR, lists solely in-frame clones and lacks some. The sample includes about 110,000 clones, approximately 86% of them seen just once. Material for sequencing was peripheral blood. These receptors were collected from a man in his forties with acute or convalescent COVID-19.

The chain recombines TRBV19 with TRBJ2-1; 9 bases agree with TRBD2. This CDR3 is built from 15 residues. Germline CDR1 reads LNHDA; CDR2 reads SQIVND (reference sequence). V shed 3 bases, J shed 4 bases, and the junction held 4 bases outside the gene matches. CDR3 loop: CASSIGGGAYNEQFF. The CDR3 nucleotides are TGTGCCAGTAGTATCGGCGGGGGGGCGTACAATGAGCAGTTCTTC.

Only one count was recorded for this clone. CDR3 sequence reads: CATSDGTGVNQPQHF. CDR3 DNA: TGTGCCACCAGTGATGGGACAGGAGTTAATCAGCCCCAGCATTTT. The gene calls are TRBV24-1 and TRBJ1-5; 8 nucleotides line up with TRBD1. Trimming removed 3 bases from V and 4 bases from J; junction bases left unmatched: 4. Germline V gives CDR1 KGHDR, CDR2 SFDVKD. The CDR3 extends over 15 amino acids.

The chain uses TRBV14 and TRBJ1-1; D is perhaps TRBD1 (5 bases). This CDR3 has 16 amino acids. CDR1 is SGHDN, CDR2 FVKESK, per germline. V was clipped by 4 bases and J by 4 bases, with 19 bases between them. The CDR3 DNA follows: TGTGCCAGCAGCCTAGTGAGTGGGGTGGGGGGCACTGAAGCTTTCTTT. Translating gives CASSLVSGVGGTEAFF.

This chain links TRBV2 with TRBJ2-7; 11 bases are a match to TRBD1. CDR1 is SNHLY and CDR2 is FYNNEI in the germline V gene. The V and J ends lost 7 bases and 4 bases, in that order; junction bases with no gene match: 3. The CDR3 is made up of 13 amino acids. The CDR3 protein is CASTRDRGYEQYF. CDR3 sequence (DNA): TGTGCCAGCACCCGGGACAGGGGGTACGAGCAGTACTTC.

The chain links TRBV6-2 or TRBV6-3 to TRBJ2-1; D remains unclear. This CDR3 contains 12 residues. V was pared by 0 bases and J by 13 bases, with 10 bases between. CDR1 is MNHEY and CDR2 is SVGEGT in the germline V gene. The CDR3: CASSYSHTDQFF. DNA of the CDR3: TGTGCCAGCAGTTACTCGCACACAGATCAGTTCTTC.

V gene TRBV27 combines with J gene TRBJ1-6, with 7 bases lining up with TRBD1. Germline CDR1 reads MNHEY; CDR2 reads SMNVEV (reference sequence). J was trimmed by 10 bases and V by 5 bases; bases with no gene match: 11. The CDR3 has 15 residues. In DNA, the CDR3 is TGTGCCAGCAGTCCTATCACAGGGGTGGGCTCACCCCTCCACTTT. Translating it yields CASSPITGVGSPLHF.

The rearrangement links TRBV6-5 to TRBJ1-2; 8 nucleotides align to TRBD1. The CDR3 runs to 13 residues. Trimming took 7 bases from V and 3 from J; bases not matched to a gene: 4. The germline CDR1 and CDR2 sequences are MNHEY and SVGAGI. The CDR3 reads CASNAGGHYGYTF. CDR3 nucleotides: TGTGCCAGCAACGCAGGGGGCCACTATGGCTACACCTTC.

The chain has TRBV3-1 (or the pseudogene TRBV3-2) and TRBJ2-5; weak D call: TRBD1 (5 bases). The CDR3 has 17 amino acids. Germline values: CDR1 LGHDT, CDR2 YNNKEL (reference sequence). V gave up 0 bases and J gave up 4 bases, with 18 bases separating them. Here the CDR3 reads CASSQDGRTPGRETQYF. In DNA form, the CDR3 reads TGTGCCAGCAGCCAAGATGGGCGGACCCCAGGGCGAGAGACCCAGTACTTC.

The rearrangement uses TRBV19 and TRBJ2-4, with D hard to call. This CDR3 region has 15 residues. Trimming left V 0 bases short and J 3 bases short, with 9 bases between. The germline V gene encodes CDR1 LNHDA and CDR2 SQIVND (reference sequence). The CDR3 is CASSIELQNKNIQYF. CDR3 DNA sequence: TGTGCCAGTAGTATAGAGTTGCAGAACAAAAACATTCAGTACTTC.

V usage is TRBV18 and J usage is TRBJ1-4; 7 bases agree with TRBD1. This CDR3 is built from 15 residues. Germline trimming cut 3 bases from V and 3 bases from J; bases unmatched to any gene: 4. The germline CDR1 and CDR2 sequences are KGHSH and LQKENI. CDR3 region: CASSPSGTANEKLFF. CDR3 DNA sequence: TGTGCCAGCTCACCCTCCGGGACAGCTAATGAAAAACTGTTTTTT.

This clone was picked up one time. V usage is TRBV5-4 and J usage is TRBJ1-3; D gene ambiguous. Germline V gene data show CDR1 as SGHNT and CDR2 as YYREEE (reference sequence). The CDR3 sequence is 15 residues long. The V end lost 0 bases, the J end lost 0 bases, and 7 bases lay between the germline ends. CDR3 amino acids: CASSLGGNSGNTIYF. The CDR3 nucleotides are TGTGCCAGCAGCTTGGGAGGCAACTCTGGAAACACCATATATTTT.

This clone has more than one count but fewer than ten. The V gene is TRBV9, the J gene TRBJ1-4, with D possibly TRBD1 on 6 matching bases. This CDR3 comprises 14 residues. V was shortened by 7 bases and J by 7 bases, with 17 bases between the two germline ends. Germline V gene lookup returns CDR1 SGDLS and CDR2 YYNGEE. In DNA, the CDR3 is TGTGCCAGCGGATCGACAGGCGCTTCTGAAAAACTGTTTTTT. Translating gives CASGSTGASEKLFF. The entire variable domain, with the rest obtained from reference TRBV9 and TRBJ1-4, is as follows: DSGVTQTPKHLITATGQRVTLRCSPRSGDLSVYWYQQSLDQGLQFLIQYYNGEERAKGNILERFSAQQFPDLHSELNLSSLELGDSALYFCASGSTGASEKLFFGSGTQLSVL.

This sequence joins TRBV6-2 or TRBV6-3 and TRBJ2-1; a weak D match, TRBD1 (5 bases). The germline V gene has CDR1 MNHEY and CDR2 SVGEGT. This CDR3 region has 15 residues. Trimming removed 6 bases from V and 4 bases from J, with 16 bases in between. The CDR3 nucleotides read TGTGCCAGCAGCTTTAGGGGTCTCACATACAATGAGCAGTTCTTC. Translated: CASSFRGLTYNEQFF.

The chain uses TRBV7-9 and TRBJ1-3; possibly TRBD1 for D (5 bases). The V end lost 0 bases, the J end lost 0 bases, and 12 bases lay between the germline ends. Germline V gene lookup returns CDR1 SEHNR and CDR2 FQNEAQ (reference sequence). The CDR3 covers 17 residues. For the CDR3, the DNA is TGTGCCAGCAGCTTAGCGTTTGGGGGGTCCTCTGGAAACACCATATATTTT. This codes for CASSLAFGGSSGNTIYF.

For the CDR3, the DNA is TGTGCCAGCAGCCAAGGACTAGGAGGTGAGCAGTTCTTC. Its protein is CASSQGLGGEQFF. The chain is built from TRBV3-1 (or the pseudogene TRBV3-2) and TRBJ2-1; D might be TRBD2 (6 bases). Trimming pared 1 base from V and 9 bases from J, leaving 10 bases between. The CDR3 sequence is 13 residues long. CDR1 LGHDT and CDR2 YNNKEL come from the germline V gene (reference sequence).

The V gene is TRBV4-2, the J gene TRBJ2-2; D remains ambiguous. Trimming took 1 base from V and 2 from J, leaving 8 bases between them. The CDR3 consists of 15 residues. From germline, CDR1 is LGHNA and CDR2 YNFKEQ. CDR3 sequence reads: CASSQVAENTGELFF. In DNA, the CDR3 is TGTGCCAGCAGCCAAGTGGCGGAAAACACCGGGGAGCTGTTTTTT.